This passage covers 8 T cell receptor beta chains from one sample sequenced in a study of blood T cell repertoires in COVID-19. Profiled with immunoSEQ multiplex PCR; TCRdb holds only in-frame clones, not every one. The table shows hundreds of thousands of clones, with 83% occurring only once. The sequencing sample was made of PBMCs or T cells enriched from blood (not recorded which). Receptors originate from a woman aged 45-65 years who had been exposed to COVID-19.

The chain employs TRBV14 and TRBJ1-1, with D unresolved. CDR3 size: 13 residues. Germline V gene data show CDR1 as SGHDN and CDR2 as FVKESK. V was shortened by 0 bases and J by 8 bases, with 10 bases between the two germline ends. CDR3 sequence: CASSQDPPSEAFF. The CDR3 region has the DNA TGTGCCAGCAGCCAAGACCCCCCCTCGGAAGCTTTCTTT.

V is TRBV12-5 and J is TRBJ1-1, with D unclear. The V gene lost 3 bases and the J gene lost 4 bases, with 3 bases spanning the gap. The CDR3 has 11 amino acids. Germline loops: CDR1 LGHNT, CDR2 FRNRAP. The CDR3 nucleotides are TGTGCTAGTGGTTTTAGCACTGAAGCTTTCTTT. It specifies CASGFSTEAFF.

This sequence joins TRBV11-3 and TRBJ2-2, with D maybe TRBD2 (5 bases). Trimming shortened V by 1 base and J by 6 bases, and 6 bases separated the two germline ends. Germline CDR1 reads SGHNT; CDR2 reads YENEEA. The CDR3 contains 13 residues. CDR3 bases: TGTGCCAGCAGCTTAGGGCGGGCCGGGGAGCTGTTTTTT. Translation gives CASSLGRAGELFF.

This chain uses TRBV19 with TRBJ1-4, with D possibly being TRBD1 (5 bases). The CDR3 is 15 residues long. The V end lost 4 bases, the J end lost 0 bases, and 9 bases lay between the germline ends. The germline V gene has CDR1 LNHDA and CDR2 SQIVND (reference sequence). For the CDR3, the DNA is TGTGCCAGTAGTACAAGGGGTGCAACTAATGAAAAACTGTTTTTT. Amino acids: CASSTRGATNEKLFF.

V is TRBV2 and J is TRBJ1-2, with TRBD1 identical over 7 bases. V lost 4 bases, J lost 8 bases, and 7 bases stayed unmatched. Germline V CDR1 and CDR2: SNHLY, FYNNEI. The CDR3 has 13 amino acids. CDR3 in amino acids: CASSVRQGYGYTF. The CDR3 DNA is TGTGCCAGCAGTGTAAGACAGGGCTACGGCTACACCTTC.

This chain connects TRBV2 to TRBJ2-3; 7 bases align to TRBD2. Germline CDR1 is SNHLY and CDR2 is FYNNEI. V shed 3 bases and J 5 bases; nucleotides not matched to a gene: 2. This CDR3 comprises 13 residues. The DNA for the CDR3 is TGTGCCAGCAGTGAGAGGACTAGAGATACGCAGTATTTT. Translating it yields CASSERTRDTQYF.

The chain couples TRBV14 to TRBJ1-3, with TRBD1 as a possible D gene (5 bases). The CDR3 runs to 16 residues. Germline V gene sequence: CDR1 SGHDN, CDR2 FVKESK. V was shortened by 4 bases and J by 7 bases, with 20 bases between the two germline ends. This CDR3 is CASSPFLQESLNTIYF. The CDR3 coding sequence is TGTGCCAGCAGCCCGTTTTTACAGGAAAGTTTGAACACCATATATTTT.

The gene calls are TRBV5-1 and TRBJ1-1; 12 bases line up with TRBD1. The germline V gene encodes CDR1 SGHRS and CDR2 YFSETQ. There are 17 residues in the CDR3. The trim removed 1 base at V and 10 bases at J, leaving 14 bases unmatched. CDR3 amino acids: CASSLRGIPGQGAPAFF. For the CDR3, the DNA is TGCGCCAGCAGCTTGCGCGGGATACCGGGACAGGGGGCCCCAGCTTTCTTT.